The clone carrying this T cell receptor beta chain occurred a few times. The target antigen is unknown. The sample comes from a study of blood T cells in healthy people across ages. Notes on the study in general: Donors of long life had a larger count of naive CD4+ cells and greater diversity than aged donors.

Each sample had at least 6 million PBMCs isolated. Per individual sample, total RNA of at least 6 micrograms was extracted. The second PCR ran about 6 to 11 cycles with a sample-barcoded 5' primer and J-beta primers. Every single cDNA molecule received a tag from a template-switch adaptor with 12 random nucleotides. TCRdb analysed the 5' RACE reads with MiXCR anew, one entry per CDR3 protein. Among about 970,000 distinct CDR3 sequences listed, approximately 50% were seen once. The CDR3 loop spans 15 amino acids. V lost 6 bases and J 9 bases, leaving 24 bases between the germline ends. Germline V gene sequence: CDR1 LGHNA, CDR2 YNFKEQ.

Sequencing was carried out using blood. This chain links TRBV4-2 with TRBJ2-7; no clear D gene. This receptor was taken from a woman aged 55 to 70 in good health. The CDR3 region is CASRENPLGWSMQYF. CDR3 DNA: TGTGCCAGCAGGGAAAACCCGCTAGGCTGGAGCATGCAGTACTTC.